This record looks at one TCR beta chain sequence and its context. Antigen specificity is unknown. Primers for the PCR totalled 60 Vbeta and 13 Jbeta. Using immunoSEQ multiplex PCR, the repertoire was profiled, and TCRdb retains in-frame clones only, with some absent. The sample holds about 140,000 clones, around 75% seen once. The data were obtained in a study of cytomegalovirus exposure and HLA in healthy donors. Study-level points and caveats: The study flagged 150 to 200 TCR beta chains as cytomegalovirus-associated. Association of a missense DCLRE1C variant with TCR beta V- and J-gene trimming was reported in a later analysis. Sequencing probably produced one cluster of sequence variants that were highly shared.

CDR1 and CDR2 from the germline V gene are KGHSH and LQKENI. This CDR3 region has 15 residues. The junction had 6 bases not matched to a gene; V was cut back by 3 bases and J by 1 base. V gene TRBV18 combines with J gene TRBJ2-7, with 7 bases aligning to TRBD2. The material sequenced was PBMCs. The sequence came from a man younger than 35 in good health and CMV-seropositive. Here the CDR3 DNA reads TGTGCCAGCTCACCGGACATGGGAGGGTCCTACGAGCAGTACTTC. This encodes CASSPDMGGSYEQYF.